This record concerns one TCR beta chain sequence. Its target is not known. This record comes from a study of cytomegalovirus exposure and HLA in healthy donors. In the PCR, 60 Vbeta and 13 Jbeta primers were used. The repertoire was sequenced with immunoSEQ multiplex PCR; TCRdb's copy has only in-frame clones and lacks some. The sample includes about 150,000 clones, roughly 84% of them seen just once. Overall study results and limits: Previous analysis showed most TCR beta V segments were productive about 87% or about 30% of the time. Immune exposure information comprised only CMV serostatus. With high specificity and sensitivity, the classifier reportedly diagnosed cytomegalovirus status.

Trimming stripped 7 bases from V and 7 bases from J, with 16 bases between. The germline CDR1 and CDR2 sequences are SNHLY and FYNNEI. The CDR3 length is 13 residues. The receptor was isolated from a boy younger than 10 in good health and CMV-seronegative. The rearrangement uses TRBV2 and TRBJ1-2; D is ambiguous. The sequenced sample consisted of PBMCs. The CDR3 is CASKEDGDGGYTF. The CDR3 DNA sequence: TGTGCCAGCAAGGAGGACGGAGACGGTGGCTACACCTTC.